This T cell receptor beta chain was observed in a study of cytomegalovirus exposure and HLA in healthy donors. Study context: Later analysis reported that the roughly 130 validation repertoires shared the platform of the roughly 680 first-cohort repertoires.

About this clone: Antigen: not known.

General observations from the study: A few CMV-associated chains proved CMV antigen-specific in vitro. The listing of fewer than 200 TCR beta chains classed them as cytomegalovirus-associated.

The CDR3 runs to 15 residues. Germline V CDR1 and CDR2: SGHTS, YDEGEE. With 4 bases clipped from V and 0 bases from J, the junction kept 4 bases outside the gene matches. Generated by immunoSEQ multiplex PCR, the TCRdb table keeps only in-frame clones and is missing some. The sample lists 180,000 or so clones; 87% were seen once. The clonotype comes from a woman aged 25 to 39 in good health and CMV-seronegative. Sequencing input: PBMCs. J is TRBJ1-3 and V is TRBV5-8, with 7 bases lining up with TRBD1. CDR3 in DNA: TGTGCCAGCAGCATCGGGACAGCCTCTGGAAACACCATATATTTT. Translation gives CASSIGTASGNTIYF.